This T cell receptor (beta chain) was recorded in a study of T cell changes during pregnancy in multiple sclerosis. Here immunoSEQ multiplex PCR was the method, and the copy in TCRdb shows in-frame clones only, minus some. The sample records 45,000 to 55,000 clones, around 93% being singletons. V gave up 3 bases and J gave up 5 bases, with 13 bases separating them. The germline gives CDR1 KGHSH, CDR2 LQKENI. The CDR3 sequence is 15 residues long. This clonotype originated in a female donor with multiple sclerosis, enrolled in a pregnancy study. The sample here was CD4+ T cells from peripheral blood mononuclear cells, taken after pregnancy. The J gene is TRBJ2-2, the V gene TRBV18; D not resolved. The CDR3 DNA reads TGTGCCAGCTCACCGAAGGAGACGGGTACCGGGGAGCTGTTTTTT. It yields the protein CASSPKETGTGELFF.